The 32 T cell receptor beta chains below were found in one sample sequenced in a study of T cells expressing NK-cell markers (dated by TCRdb to 2018 to 2020). Libraries were built with 5' RACE. Sequenced using an Illumina HiSeq 2000. TCRdb reprocessed the reads, so every CDR3 protein sequence counts as one entry and DNA is not shown. Per the sample table, the count is about 460,000 distinct CDR3 sequences. More than 1.4% of the sample is in the top ten clones. The sequenced sample was blood T cells: a sorted CD56 or NKG2C T cell subset, CD4+ or CD8+ T cells, or bulk PBMC T cells (not recorded which). These receptors came from a woman between 45 and 60 years old in good health. Donor details come from another sample of the same person, matched by shared clones.

The CDR3: CAISERQGLTTNEKLFF. The gene calls are TRBV10-3 and TRBJ1-4; TCRdb gives TRBD1 as the D gene, but with no DNA this cannot be confirmed. Germline V gene lookup returns CDR1 ENHRY and CDR2 SYGVKD. This CDR3 is 17 amino acids long.

V usage is TRBV7-8 and J usage is TRBJ2-1; TCRdb names TRBD2, which stays unverified in the absence of DNA. The germline CDR1 and CDR2 sequences are SGHVS and FQNEAQ. The CDR3 extends over 14 amino acids. CDR3: CASSAGLAANEQFF.

The chain joins TRBV4-1 to TRBJ1-4; there is no DNA to check the TCRdb D call of TRBD1. Per the germline V gene, CDR1 is MGHRA and CDR2 is YSYEKL. The CDR3 spans 13 residues. CDR3 protein: CASSLGQTEKLFF.

J is TRBJ2-1 and V is TRBV20-1; as DNA is missing, the TRBD2 call by TCRdb cannot be tested. The germline gives CDR1 DFQATT, CDR2 SNEGSKA (reference sequence). The CDR3 is 17 residues long. Here the CDR3 reads CSARAYYSVGGYNEQFF.

V gene TRBV29-1 combines with J gene TRBJ2-2; the TCRdb call, TRBD2, lacks DNA for checking. The CDR3 runs to 18 residues. Per the germline V gene, CDR1 is SQVTM and CDR2 is ANQGSEA. This CDR3 reads CSVEGLRGSGRITGELFF.

The chain uses TRBV7-2 and TRBJ2-3; TCRdb outputs TRBD1, but without DNA this stays unchecked. CDR3 length: 13 residues. Per the germline V gene, CDR1 is SGHTA and CDR2 is FQGNSA. The CDR3 sequence is CASSFNPDRLIYF.

The V and J genes are TRBV6-1 and TRBJ1-3. The CDR3 spans 15 residues. Germline CDR1 reads MNHNS; CDR2 reads SASEGT. CDR3 protein: CASLIGPNSGNTIYF.

The J gene is TRBJ2-7, the V gene TRBV12-3 or TRBV12-4. The CDR3 length is 16 residues. CDR3 protein: CASSLSKGKGAYEQYF.

The gene calls are TRBV3-1 and TRBJ1-4; the D call of TRBD1 rests on TCRdb alone, since no DNA is present to check it. Germline values: CDR1 LGHDT, CDR2 YNNKEL (reference sequence). The CDR3 consists of 17 residues. CDR3 sequence: CASSQSGPRTRGEKLFF.

This chain uses TRBV10-3 with TRBJ2-4; TCRdb selects TRBD1, and the lack of DNA leaves this call unchecked. Germline V lookup: CDR1 ENHRY, CDR2 SYGVKD. The CDR3 totals 13 residues. The CDR3 here is CAIGTPTLDIQYF.

This chain joins TRBV9 and TRBJ2-3; checking the TCRdb D call of TRBD2 is not possible without DNA. Germline V gene lookup returns CDR1 SGDLS and CDR2 YYNGEE. The CDR3 totals 19 residues. The CDR3 loop reads CASSVGISSGRLSTDTQYF.

V and J are TRBV10-2 and TRBJ2-5; TCRdb names TRBD2, which stays unverified in the absence of DNA. From germline, CDR1 is WSHSY and CDR2 SAAADI. The CDR3 extends over 14 amino acids. This CDR3 is CASSELGLLETQYF.

V gene TRBV5-1 combines with J gene TRBJ1-4. CDR3 length equals 13 residues. Germline CDR1 SGHRS, CDR2 YFSETQ. This chain's CDR3 is CASSLAAAEKLFF.

V usage is TRBV20-1 and J usage is TRBJ2-1; as DNA is missing, the TRBD2 call by TCRdb cannot be tested. Germline CDR1 is DFQATT and CDR2 is SNEGSKA (reference sequence). This CDR3 region has 16 residues. Here the CDR3 reads CSARATSGRVFNEQFF.

The genes are TRBV6-5 and TRBJ1-4. Germline V lookup: CDR1 MNHEY, CDR2 SVGAGI. The CDR3 has 18 residues. CDR3: CASSPTRGRRGPNEKLFF.

The chain joins TRBV11-2 to TRBJ2-2. CDR1 SGHAT and CDR2 FQNNGV come from the germline V gene. The CDR3 runs to 13 residues. CDR3 loop: CASSLVAVGELFF.

The chain recombines TRBV30 with TRBJ2-2. Looked up from germline, CDR1 is GTSNPN and CDR2 is SVGIG (reference sequence). There are 11 residues in the CDR3. This chain's CDR3 is CAWSGTGELFF.

The V and J genes are TRBV20-1 and TRBJ2-1; TCRdb designates TRBD2, a call that cannot be tested without DNA. Germline V CDR1 and CDR2: DFQATT, SNEGSKA (reference sequence). This CDR3 comprises 16 residues. CDR3 residues: CSARDLSIAETLEQFF.

V gene TRBV19 combines with J gene TRBJ1-5; TCRdb gives TRBD1 as the D gene, but with no DNA this cannot be confirmed. Germline V lookup: CDR1 LNHDA, CDR2 SQIVND (reference sequence). The CDR3 runs 15 residues. The CDR3 sequence: CASSPNRGGNQPQHF. Combining the CDR3 with reference TRBV19 and TRBJ1-5 gives the whole variable domain DGGITQSPKYLFRKEGQNVTLSCEQNLNHDAMYWYRQDPGQGLRLIYYSQIVNDFQKGDIAEGYSVSREKKESFPLTVTSAQKNPTAFYLCASSPNRGGNQPQHFGDGTRLSIL.

This rearrangement joins TRBV20-1 to TRBJ1-5; the D call from TCRdb, TRBD1, cannot be confirmed without DNA. CDR3 length: 16 residues. Germline V gives CDR1 DFQATT, CDR2 SNEGSKA (reference sequence). The CDR3 loop reads CSARDIGDRDYQPQHF.

This chain uses TRBV12-3 or TRBV12-4 with TRBJ2-3; the D gene TCRdb calls, TRBD2, cannot be checked with no DNA. The CDR3 is 15 residues long. The CDR3 spells CASMIAGGGTDTQYF.

The chain is built from TRBV6-5 and TRBJ2-7; TCRdb calls TRBD2, which cannot be checked without DNA. The CDR3 has 15 residues. Germline assignment: CDR1 MNHEY and CDR2 SVGAGI. CDR3: CASSYSSRGIYEQYF.

The V call is TRBV7-6, the J call TRBJ2-1; TCRdb lists TRBD2, though no DNA is available to test this call. The CDR3 runs 13 residues. The V gene's germline CDR1 is SGHVS and CDR2 FNYEAQ. This CDR3 reads CASSPLANNEQFF.

This CDR3 is CASSLGGGSFGKNIQYF. The chain joins TRBV7-9 to TRBJ2-4; the D call of TRBD1 rests on TCRdb alone, since no DNA is present to check it. The CDR3 length is 17 residues. Germline V gives CDR1 SEHNR, CDR2 FQNEAQ (reference sequence).

V usage is TRBV9 and J usage is TRBJ1-3. The CDR3 length is 14 residues. Germline CDR1 and CDR2: SGDLS and YYNGEE. The CDR3 is CASSVLDSGNTIYF.

The chain combines TRBV3-1 with TRBJ2-1; TCRdb reports TRBD2, a call that lacks DNA to check it against. The CDR3 has 18 amino acids. Germline V gives CDR1 LGHDT, CDR2 YNNKEL (reference sequence). CDR3: CASSQDPPTSGRINEQFF.

The chain employs TRBV5-1 and TRBJ1-1. The CDR3 extends over 13 amino acids. CDR1 and CDR2 from the germline V gene are SGHRS and YFSETQ. CDR3 residues: CASSLVGSNVAFF.

The chain is built from TRBV6-5 and TRBJ2-3; TCRdb's D gene call, TRBD1, goes unchecked for lack of DNA. Germline values: CDR1 MNHEY, CDR2 SVGAGI. The CDR3 has 15 residues. The CDR3 protein is CASSYLGVAVDTQYF.

The CDR3 here is CASSLNAGTQETQYF. This chain links TRBV7-7 with TRBJ2-5; checking the TCRdb D call of TRBD2 is not possible without DNA. CDR1 and CDR2 (germline): SSHAT, FNYEAQ (reference sequence). This CDR3 is 15 amino acids long.

This sequence joins TRBV20-1 and TRBJ1-2; the D call from TCRdb, TRBD1, cannot be confirmed without DNA. Germline CDR1 DFQATT, CDR2 SNEGSKA (reference sequence). The CDR3 length is 13 residues. The chain's CDR3 is CSAPARGVGGYTF.

The J gene is TRBJ2-1, the V gene TRBV29-1; TCRdb proposes TRBD2, but this gene call is untestable without DNA. CDR3 size: 13 residues. Germline V gives CDR1 SQVTM, CDR2 ANQGSEA. Here the CDR3 reads CSVGTRGFIEQFF.

This chain uses TRBV5-1 with TRBJ2-5; without DNA, the TCRdb call of TRBD1 cannot be checked. Germline V gives CDR1 SGHRS, CDR2 YFSETQ. CDR3 length: 16 amino acids. The CDR3 sequence is CASSRGGGPFQETQYF. Combining the CDR3 with reference TRBV5-1 and TRBJ2-5 gives the whole variable domain KAGVTQTPRYLIKTRGQQVTLSCSPISGHRSVSWYQQTPGQGLQFLFEYFSETQRNKGNFPGRFSGRQFSNSRSEMNVSTLELGDSALYLCASSRGGGPFQETQYFGPGTRLLVL.